This T cell receptor (beta chain) comes out of a study of T cells after yellow fever vaccination. The CDR3 loop spans 10 amino acids. Template switching by 5'RACE produced TCR cDNA, adding a universal primer site and UMIs. TCRdb ran MiXCR on the 5' RACE reads and lists one entry per CDR3 protein. Among hundreds of thousands of distinct CDR3 sequences listed, roughly 20% were seen once. This clonotype was seen a handful of times. The sample consisted of PBMCs, taken before the yellow fever booster vaccination. The genes are TRBV21-1 and TRBJ1-1. TRBV21-1 counts as a pseudogene. The receptor's source is a man aged 18 to 35 who received the YFV17D yellow fever vaccine. This chain's CDR3 is CAITEPEAFF. CDR3 bases: TGTGCCATAACGGAGCCTGAAGCTTTCTTT.